These 8 T cell receptor beta chains were all obtained from the same sample, sequenced in a study of sequential checkpoint blockade in melanoma. Described treatment: randomized to nivolumab then ipilimumab (arm A) or the reverse (arm B). Clones were read by immunoSEQ multiplex PCR, and TCRdb kept only the in-frame ones, dropping some. Here the sample spans about 4,700 clones, 20% being singletons. The source was tumor tissue (inferred from file names), collected from a patient given nivolumab and ipilimumab in sequence. These receptors were collected from a human donor with melanoma.

The chain has TRBV29-1 and TRBJ2-7; 7 positions agree with TRBD1. Germline V gene data show CDR1 as SQVTM and CDR2 as ANQGSEA. The CDR3 consists of 14 residues. Unmatched junction bases numbered 12, after V lost 7 bases and J lost 3 bases. The CDR3 spells CSASPGTANYEQYF. CDR3 coding DNA: TGCAGCGCGAGCCCCGGGACAGCTAACTACGAGCAGTACTTC.

The chain recombines TRBV29-1 with TRBJ1-1; unclear D gene. The CDR3 is made up of 15 amino acids. The germline V gene encodes CDR1 SQVTM and CDR2 ANQGSEA. V was pared by 6 bases and J by 2 bases, with 19 bases between. The CDR3 loop reads CSVAQPGQLNTEAFF. For the CDR3, the DNA is TGCAGCGTGGCCCAGCCTGGGCAGCTCAACACTGAAGCTTTCTTT.

This clone was picked up a small number of times. This chain connects TRBV15 to TRBJ1-5, with 7 positions matching TRBD1. This CDR3 is 15 amino acids long. V was clipped by 5 bases and J by 5 bases; unmatched bases: 9. CDR1 is LNHNV and CDR2 is YYDKDF in the germline V gene (reference sequence). CDR3 nucleotides: TGTGCCACCAGCCGCTCCCGACAGGGACATCAGCCCCAGCATTTT. This encodes CATSRSRQGHQPQHF.

The V call is TRBV19, the J call TRBJ1-3, with D hard to call. Germline V gives CDR1 LNHDA, CDR2 SQIVND (reference sequence). Trimming shortened V by 6 bases and J by 2 bases, and 8 bases separated the two germline ends. The CDR3 totals 13 residues. The CDR3 reads CASSPLPGNTIYF. The CDR3 DNA is TGTGCCAGTAGCCCCCTGCCTGGAAACACCATATATTTT.

The chain uses TRBV6-8 and TRBJ2-3; the match to TRBD2 covers 7 bases. V shed 10 bases and J 2 bases; nucleotides not matched to a gene: 6. CDR1 and CDR2 (germline): MNHGY, SAAAGT. This CDR3 is built from 13 residues. In nucleotides, the CDR3 is TGTGCCACCAAGCGGGGTCCCACAGATACGCAGTATTTT. This translates into CATKRGPTDTQYF.

This clone occurred many times. The rearrangement links TRBV6-8 to TRBJ1-5, with D possibly matching TRBD1 (6 bases). V lost 6 bases and J 3 bases, leaving 9 bases between the germline ends. Germline CDR1 reads MNHGY; CDR2 reads SAAAGT. This CDR3 comprises 13 residues. CDR3 sequence reads: CASRGGTNQPQHF. The DNA of the CDR3 is TGTGCCAGCAGAGGGGGGACCAATCAGCCCCAGCATTTT.

The sample holds a few counts of this clone. The V and J genes are TRBV6-8 and TRBJ2-1; TRBD2 matches at 8 bases. The CDR3 contains 15 residues. The V gene end was trimmed by 6 bases and the J gene end by 0 bases; junction bases not matched to a gene: 4. The V gene's germline CDR1 is MNHGY and CDR2 SAAAGT. CDR3 DNA: TGTGCCAGCAGCGAAGGGACTAGCTCCTACAATGAGCAGTTCTTC. It encodes CASSEGTSSYNEQFF.

This clone was found many times. The chain combines TRBV11-3 with TRBJ2-7; 12 bases map to TRBD1. The junction had 17 bases not matched to a gene; V was cut back by 5 bases and J by 6 bases. This CDR3 is 18 amino acids long. From germline, CDR1 is SGHNT and CDR2 YENEEA. CDR3 nucleotide sequence: TGTGCCAGCAGCGGACGGATGGGACAGGGGGCCAGGGGCAGCGAGCAGTACTTC. It specifies CASSGRMGQGARGSEQYF. Full variable domain (missing parts from reference TRBV11-3 and TRBJ2-7): EAGVVQSPRYKIIEKKQPVAFWCNPISGHNTLYWYLQNLGQGPELLIRYENEEAVDDSQLPKDRFSAERLKGVDSTLKIQPAELGDSAVYLCASSGRMGQGARGSEQYFGPGTRLTVT.